This T cell receptor (beta chain) was observed in a study of Graves' ophthalmopathy and Graves' hyperthyroidism. For donors with ophthalmopathy, the disease showed moderate-to-severe activity, reached CAS ≥3 and NOSPECS ≥4, and had lasted under 3 months. Sampling more than 9 ml of fresh peripheral blood provided the PBMCs. This clonotype appeared many times. Amplified TCR beta CDR3 regions were obtained using RNA transcripts as template. First-round RT-PCR employed HTBI primers, with a second-round multiplex PCR after it. TCRdb reprocessed the multiplex PCR reads with MiXCR, giving one entry per CDR3 protein. In the table there are 200,000 to 250,000 distinct CDR3 sequences, under 30% of which are singletons. Germline trimming cut 2 bases from V and 6 bases from J; bases unmatched to any gene: 2. CDR1 MNHEY and CDR2 SMNVEV come from the germline V gene (reference sequence). The CDR3 runs 13 residues.

The sequence came from a man over 45 with Graves' ophthalmopathy. This chain connects TRBV27 to TRBJ2-7; 9 bases line up with TRBD1. The specimen was peripheral blood. CDR3 protein: CASSLGQGSEQYF. The CDR3 DNA reads as TGTGCCAGCAGTTTAGGACAGGGGAGCGAGCAGTACTTC.